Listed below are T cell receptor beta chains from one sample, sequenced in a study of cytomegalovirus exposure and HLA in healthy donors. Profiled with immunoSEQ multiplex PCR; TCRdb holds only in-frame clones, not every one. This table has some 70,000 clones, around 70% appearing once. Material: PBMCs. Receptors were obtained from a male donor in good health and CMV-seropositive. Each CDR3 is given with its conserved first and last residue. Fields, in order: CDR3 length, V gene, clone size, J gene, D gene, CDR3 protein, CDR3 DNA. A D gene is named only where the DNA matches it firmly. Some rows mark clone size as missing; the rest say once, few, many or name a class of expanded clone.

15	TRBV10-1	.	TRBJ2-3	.	CASSETGGSTDTQYF	TGCGCCAGCAGTGAGACCGGCGGAAGCACAGATACGCAGTATTTT
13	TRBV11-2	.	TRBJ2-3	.	CASSRQTSDTQYF	TGTGCCAGCAGCCGACAGACTTCAGATACGCAGTATTTT
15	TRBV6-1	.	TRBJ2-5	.	CASSEGRAIQETQYF	TGTGCCAGCAGTGAAGGTAGAGCTATTCAAGAGACCCAGTACTTC
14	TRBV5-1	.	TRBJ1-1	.	CASSLEGEITEAFF	TGCGCCAGCAGCTTGGAGGGGGAGATCACTGAAGCTTTCTTT
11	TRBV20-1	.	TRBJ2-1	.	CSASQGYWQFF	TGCAGTGCTAGCCAGGGTTATTGGCAGTTCTTC
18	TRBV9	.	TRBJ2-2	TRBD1	CASSVVPTGGTNTGELFF	TGTGCCAGCAGCGTGGTTCCGACAGGGGGCACGAACACCGGGGAGCTGTTTTTT
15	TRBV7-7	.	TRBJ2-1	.	CASSIGQRPYNEQFF	TGTGCCAGCAGCATAGGACAGAGACCCTATAATGAGCAGTTCTTC
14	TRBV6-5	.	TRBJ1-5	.	CASRGDSFNQPQHF	TGTGCCAGCAGGGGCGACAGTTTCAATCAGCCCCAGCATTTT
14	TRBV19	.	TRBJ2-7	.	CASSRSGQAIEQYF	TGTGCCAGTAGTCGGTCAGGGCAGGCGATCGAGCAGTACTTC
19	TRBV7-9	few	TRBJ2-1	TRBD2	CASSLDRTSGRAVYNEQFF	TGTGCCAGCAGCTTAGATAGGACTAGCGGGAGGGCCGTCTACAATGAGCAGTTCTTC
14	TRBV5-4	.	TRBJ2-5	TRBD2	CASSGGDFQETQYF	TGTGCCAGCAGCGGGGGGGACTTCCAAGAGACCCAGTACTTC
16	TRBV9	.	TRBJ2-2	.	CASSAIGAGYPGELFF	TGTGCCAGCAGCGCCATTGGGGCAGGGTACCCCGGGGAGCTGTTTTTT
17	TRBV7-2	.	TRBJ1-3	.	CASSEKGQGNSGNTIYF	TGTGCCAGCAGCGAGAAGGGGCAGGGAAACTCTGGAAACACCATATATTTT
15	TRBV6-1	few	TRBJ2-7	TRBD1	CASSMGQGPRGEQYF	TGTGCCAGCAGTATGGGACAGGGCCCGCGGGGCGAGCAGTACTTC
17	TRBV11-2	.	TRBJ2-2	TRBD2	CASSLRREGLITGELFF	TGTGCCAGCAGCTTACGGCGGGAGGGGTTAATTACCGGGGAGCTGTTTTTT
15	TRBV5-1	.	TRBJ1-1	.	CASRKQETMNTEAFF	TGCGCCAGCAGGAAACAGGAGACAATGAACACTGAAGCTTTCTTT
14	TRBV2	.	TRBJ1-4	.	CASSDRDIGEKLFF	TGTGCCAGCAGTGACAGGGATATAGGAGAAAAACTGTTTTTT
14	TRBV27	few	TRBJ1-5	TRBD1	CASSLQGMDQPQHF	TGTGCCAGCAGCTTACAGGGGATGGATCAGCCCCAGCATTTT
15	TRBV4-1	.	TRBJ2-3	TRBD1	CASSQLGQAPDQRYF	TGCGCCAGCAGCCAACTTGGACAGGCCCCCGATCAAAGGTATTTT
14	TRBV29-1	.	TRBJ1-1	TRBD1	CSVDKGQGTTEAFF	TGCAGCGTGGACAAAGGACAGGGAACCACTGAAGCTTTCTTT
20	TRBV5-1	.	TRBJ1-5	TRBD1	CASSLGPKDRGPYSNQPQHF	TGCGCCAGCAGCTTGGGCCCAAAGGACAGGGGGCCATATAGCAATCAGCCCCAGCATTTT
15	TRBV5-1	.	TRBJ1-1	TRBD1	CASSPYGDRRPEAFF	TGCGCCAGCAGTCCTTACGGGGACAGGCGCCCTGAAGCTTTCTTT